This T cell receptor (beta chain) was identified in a study of cytomegalovirus exposure and HLA in healthy donors. Whole-study results and caveats: Most observed TCR sequences were rare, whereas some public TCRs were detected in many donors.

The trim removed 6 bases at V and 0 bases at J, leaving 8 bases unmatched. This CDR3 comprises 16 residues. The germline V gene has CDR1 LNHDA and CDR2 SQIVND (reference sequence). As to this clone: Its matching antigen is unknown.

A multiplex PCR was run with 60 Vbeta primers and 13 Jbeta primers. Data came from immunoSEQ multiplex PCR; TCRdb stores just in-frame clones and leaves some out. The data contain roughly 200,000 clones, 82% of them singletons. The TCR comes from a middle-aged woman in good health and CMV-seronegative. Sequencing was performed on PBMCs. The gene calls are TRBV19 and TRBJ1-1, with TRBD1 identical over 9 bases. The CDR3 spells CASRDRGASMNTEAFF. CDR3 sequence (DNA): TGTGCCAGTAGGGACAGGGGAGCTTCCATGAACACTGAAGCTTTCTTT.